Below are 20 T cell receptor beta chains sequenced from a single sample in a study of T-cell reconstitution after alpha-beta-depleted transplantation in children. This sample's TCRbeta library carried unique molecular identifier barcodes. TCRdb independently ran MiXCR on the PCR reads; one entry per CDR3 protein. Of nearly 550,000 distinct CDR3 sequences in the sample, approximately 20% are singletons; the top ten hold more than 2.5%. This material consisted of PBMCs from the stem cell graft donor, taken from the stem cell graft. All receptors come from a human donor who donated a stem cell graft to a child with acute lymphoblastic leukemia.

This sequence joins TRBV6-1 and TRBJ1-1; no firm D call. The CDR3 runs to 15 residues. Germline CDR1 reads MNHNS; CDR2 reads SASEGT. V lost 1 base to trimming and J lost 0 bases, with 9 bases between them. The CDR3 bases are TGTGCCAGCAGTGAAGGACGTTTCATGAACACTGAAGCTTTCTTT. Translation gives CASSEGRFMNTEAFF.

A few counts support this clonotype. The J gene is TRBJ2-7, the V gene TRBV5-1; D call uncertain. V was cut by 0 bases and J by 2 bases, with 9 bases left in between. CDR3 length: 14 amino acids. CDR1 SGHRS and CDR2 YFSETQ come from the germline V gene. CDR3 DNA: TGCGCCAGCAGCTTGGAGGTAGTAGCCTACGAGCAGTACTTC. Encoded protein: CASSLEVVAYEQYF.

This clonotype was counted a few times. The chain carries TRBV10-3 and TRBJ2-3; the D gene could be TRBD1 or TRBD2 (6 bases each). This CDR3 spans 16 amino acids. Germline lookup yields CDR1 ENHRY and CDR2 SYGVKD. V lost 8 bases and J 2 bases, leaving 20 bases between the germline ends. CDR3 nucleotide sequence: TGTGCCATCGGGGGGCTCGGGCTAACCTACACAGATACGCAGTATTTT. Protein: CAIGGLGLTYTDTQYF.

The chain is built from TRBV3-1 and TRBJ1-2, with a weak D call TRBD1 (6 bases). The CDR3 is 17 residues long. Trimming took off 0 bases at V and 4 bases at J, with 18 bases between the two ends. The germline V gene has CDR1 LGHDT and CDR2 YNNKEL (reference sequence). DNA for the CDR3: TGTGCCAGCAGCCAAGATAGGGGGAGAAAAAGTGGCTATGGCTACACCTTC. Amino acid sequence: CASSQDRGRKSGYGYTF. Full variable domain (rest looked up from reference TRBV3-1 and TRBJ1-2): DTAVSQTPKYLVTQMGNDKSIKCEQNLGHDTMYWYKQDSKKFLKIMFSYNNKELIINETVPNRFSPKSPDKAHLNLHINSLELGDSAVYFCASSQDRGRKSGYGYTFGSGTRLTVV.

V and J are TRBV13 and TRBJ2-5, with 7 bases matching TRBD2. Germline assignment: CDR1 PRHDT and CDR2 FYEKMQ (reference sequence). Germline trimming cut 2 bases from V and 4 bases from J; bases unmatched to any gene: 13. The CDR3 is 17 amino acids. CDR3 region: CASSLRVKGAGLETQYF. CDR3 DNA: TGTGCCAGCAGCTTAAGGGTCAAGGGAGCGGGATTAGAGACCCAGTACTTC.

The CDR3 DNA sequence: TGCGCCAGCAGCCAAGGGGCAGGGTTTAGCACAGATACGCAGTATTTT. Residues: CASSQGAGFSTDTQYF. The chain uses TRBV4-1 and TRBJ2-3, with a possible D match to TRBD1 (5 bases). Trimming took 1 base from V and 0 from J, leaving 11 bases between them. This CDR3 spans 16 amino acids. Germline assignment: CDR1 MGHRA and CDR2 YSYEKL.

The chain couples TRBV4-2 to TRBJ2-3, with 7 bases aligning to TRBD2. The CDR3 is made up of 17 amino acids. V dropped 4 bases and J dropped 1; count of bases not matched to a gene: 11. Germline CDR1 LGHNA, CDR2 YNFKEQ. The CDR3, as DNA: TGTGCCAGCAGCCGCTTCGCGGGGGAGGACGGCACAGATACGCAGTATTTT. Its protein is CASSRFAGEDGTDTQYF.

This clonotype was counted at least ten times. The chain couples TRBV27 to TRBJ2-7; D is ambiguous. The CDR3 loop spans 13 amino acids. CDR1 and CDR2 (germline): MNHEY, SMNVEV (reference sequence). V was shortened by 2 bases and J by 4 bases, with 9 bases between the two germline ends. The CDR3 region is CASSLGRVYEQYF. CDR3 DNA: TGTGCCAGCAGTTTAGGACGGGTATACGAGCAGTACTTC.

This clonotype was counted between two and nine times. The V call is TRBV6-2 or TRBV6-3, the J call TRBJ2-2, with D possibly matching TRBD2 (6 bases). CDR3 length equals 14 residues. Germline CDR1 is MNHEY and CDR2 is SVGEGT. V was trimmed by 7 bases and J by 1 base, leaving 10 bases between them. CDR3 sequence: CASKMGGNTGELFF. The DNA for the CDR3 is TGTGCCAGCAAGATGGGGGGGAACACCGGGGAGCTGTTTTTT.

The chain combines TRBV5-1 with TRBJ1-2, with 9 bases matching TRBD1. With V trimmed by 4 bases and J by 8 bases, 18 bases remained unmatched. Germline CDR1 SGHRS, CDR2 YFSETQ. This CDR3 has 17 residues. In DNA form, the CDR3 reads TGCGCCAGCAGCCGGAATATGCCGGGACAGGGTTCGGAGGGCTACACCTTC. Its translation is CASSRNMPGQGSEGYTF.

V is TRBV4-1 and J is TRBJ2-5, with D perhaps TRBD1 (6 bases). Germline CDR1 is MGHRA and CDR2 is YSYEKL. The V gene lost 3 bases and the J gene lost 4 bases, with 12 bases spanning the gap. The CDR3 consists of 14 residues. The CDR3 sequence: CASSHFQGPETQYF. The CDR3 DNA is TGCGCCAGCAGCCATTTCCAGGGGCCAGAGACCCAGTACTTC.

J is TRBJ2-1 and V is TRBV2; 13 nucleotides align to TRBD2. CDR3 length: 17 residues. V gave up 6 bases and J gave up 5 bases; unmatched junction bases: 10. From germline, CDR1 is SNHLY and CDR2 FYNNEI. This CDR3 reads CASRIFRLAGGNNEQFF. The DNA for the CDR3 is TGTGCCAGCAGGATTTTTAGACTAGCGGGAGGAAACAATGAGCAGTTCTTC.

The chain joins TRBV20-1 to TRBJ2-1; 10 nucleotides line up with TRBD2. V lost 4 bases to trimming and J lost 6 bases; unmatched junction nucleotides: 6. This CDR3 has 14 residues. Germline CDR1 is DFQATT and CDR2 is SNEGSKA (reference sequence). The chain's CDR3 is CSATPSGSFNEQFF. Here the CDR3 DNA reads TGCAGTGCTACCCCTAGCGGGAGTTTCAATGAGCAGTTCTTC.

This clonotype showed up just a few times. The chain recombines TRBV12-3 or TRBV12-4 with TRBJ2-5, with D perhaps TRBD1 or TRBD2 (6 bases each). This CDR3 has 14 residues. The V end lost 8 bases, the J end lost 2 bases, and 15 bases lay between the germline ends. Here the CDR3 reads CASPPEGGQETQYF. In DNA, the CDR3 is TGTGCCAGCCCCCCCGAGGGGGGACAAGAGACCCAGTACTTC.

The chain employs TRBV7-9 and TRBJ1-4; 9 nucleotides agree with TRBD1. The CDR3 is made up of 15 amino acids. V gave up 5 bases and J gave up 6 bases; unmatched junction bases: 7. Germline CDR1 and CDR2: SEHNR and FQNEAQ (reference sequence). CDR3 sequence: CASSTSGTGYEKLFF. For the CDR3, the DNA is TGTGCCAGCAGCACCTCCGGGACAGGGTATGAAAAACTGTTTTTT.

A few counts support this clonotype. CDR3 residues: CASSFYPTGTGGYEQYF. CDR3 DNA: TGCGCCAGCAGCTTTTACCCCACCGGGACAGGGGGTTACGAGCAGTACTTC. The chain uses TRBV5-1 and TRBJ2-7, with 11 nucleotides matching TRBD1. This CDR3 is built from 17 residues. V trimming: 2 bases; J trimming: 4 bases; junction bases outside the gene matches: 11. Germline V gene lookup returns CDR1 SGHRS and CDR2 YFSETQ. The variable domain in full, with the rest retrieved from reference TRBV5-1 and TRBJ2-7, is KAGVTQTPRYLIKTRGQQVTLSCSPISGHRSVSWYQQTPGQGLQFLFEYFSETQRNKGNFPGRFSGRQFSNSRSEMNVSTLELGDSALYLCASSFYPTGTGGYEQYFGPGTRLTVT.

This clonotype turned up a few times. CDR3 DNA sequence: TGTGCCAGCAGCTTAACTGGAGGCCTTCAGTACTTCTTC. Protein sequence: CASSLTGGLQYFF. The rearrangement uses TRBV13 and TRBJ2-1; tentatively, D is TRBD2 (5 bases). Trimming removed 2 bases from V and 16 bases from J, with 18 bases in between. Germline V gene data show CDR1 as PRHDT and CDR2 as FYEKMQ (reference sequence). The CDR3 loop spans 13 amino acids.

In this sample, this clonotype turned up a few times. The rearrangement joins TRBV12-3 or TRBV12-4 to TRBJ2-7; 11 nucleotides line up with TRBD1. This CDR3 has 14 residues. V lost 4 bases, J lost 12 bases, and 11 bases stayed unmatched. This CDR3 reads CASSSSDRGRIRYF. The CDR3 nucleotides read TGTGCCAGCAGTTCGTCGGACAGGGGGCGAATTCGGTACTTC.

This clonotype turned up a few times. CDR3: CASSSPTGMTEKLFF. The CDR3 bases are TGTGCCAGCAGCTCCCCGACAGGAATGACTGAAAAACTGTTTTTT. This sequence joins TRBV7-9 and TRBJ1-4, with D possibly matching TRBD1 (6 bases). This CDR3 contains 15 residues. Germline CDR1 reads SEHNR; CDR2 reads FQNEAQ (reference sequence). V shed 4 bases and J shed 7 bases, with 16 bases lying between them. Variable domain in full (rest from reference TRBV7-9 and TRBJ1-4): DTGVSQNPRHKITKRGQNVTFRCDPISEHNRLYWYRQTLGQGPEFLTYFQNEAQLEKSRLLSDRFSAERPKGSFSTLEIQRTEQGDSAMYLCASSSPTGMTEKLFFGSGTQLSVL.

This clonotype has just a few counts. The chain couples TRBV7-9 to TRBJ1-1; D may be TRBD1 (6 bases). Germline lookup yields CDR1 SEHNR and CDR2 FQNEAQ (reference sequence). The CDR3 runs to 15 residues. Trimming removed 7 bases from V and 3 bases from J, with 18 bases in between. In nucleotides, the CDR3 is TGTGCCAGCACGCCGGAGGGGGGTTGGGACACTGAAGCTTTCTTT. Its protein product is CASTPEGGWDTEAFF.